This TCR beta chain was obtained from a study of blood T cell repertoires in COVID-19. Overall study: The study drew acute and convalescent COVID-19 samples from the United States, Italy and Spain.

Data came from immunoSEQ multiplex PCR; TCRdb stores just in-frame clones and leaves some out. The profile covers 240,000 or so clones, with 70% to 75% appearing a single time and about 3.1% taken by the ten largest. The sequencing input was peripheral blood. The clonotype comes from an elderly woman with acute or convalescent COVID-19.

The CDR3 loop is CASSPWGGRAIDTQYF. CDR3 sequence (DNA): TGTGCCAGCAGTCCCTGGGGCGGGAGGGCCATAGATACGCAGTATTTT. This chain connects TRBV7-9 to TRBJ2-3; TRBD2 matches 9 bases. The CDR3 length is 16 residues. Unmatched junction bases numbered 12, after V lost 6 bases and J lost 5 bases. CDR1 and CDR2 from the germline V gene are SEHNR and FQNEAQ (reference sequence).